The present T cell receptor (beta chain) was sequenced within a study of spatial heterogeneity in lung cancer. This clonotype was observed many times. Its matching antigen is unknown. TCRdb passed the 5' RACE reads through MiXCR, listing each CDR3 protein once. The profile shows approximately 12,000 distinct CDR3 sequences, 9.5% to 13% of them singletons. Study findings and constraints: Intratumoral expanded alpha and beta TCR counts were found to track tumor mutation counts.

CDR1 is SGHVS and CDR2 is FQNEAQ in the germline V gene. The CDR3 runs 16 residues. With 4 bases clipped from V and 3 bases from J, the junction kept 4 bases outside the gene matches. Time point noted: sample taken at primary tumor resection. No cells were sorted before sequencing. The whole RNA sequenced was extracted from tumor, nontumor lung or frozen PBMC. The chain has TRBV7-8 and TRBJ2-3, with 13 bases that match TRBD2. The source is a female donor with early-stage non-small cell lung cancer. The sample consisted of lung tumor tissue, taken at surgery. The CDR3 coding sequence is TGTGCCAGCAGCTCCCGGACTAGCGGGGGAACAGATACGCAGTATTTT. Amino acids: CASSSRTSGGTDTQYF.